This T cell receptor beta chain was found in a study of cytomegalovirus exposure and HLA in healthy donors. For the study at large: Early released data comprised tens of millions of unique TCRs from HLA-typed donors. Study findings and constraints: V- and J-gene trimming of TCR beta was linked (in a later analysis) to a missense DCLRE1C variant. As a later analysis revealed, the rate of TCR association differed by HLA locus, with DRB1 most and HLA-C fewest.

The primer mix had 60 Vbeta and 13 Jbeta primers. TCRdb keeps only in-frame clones here, not all; method: immunoSEQ multiplex PCR. The data show 150,000 or so clones, with around 82% seen just once and about 6.1% held by the top ten. To note about this clone: What it binds is unknown.

Sequenced input: PBMCs. This receptor was obtained from a woman aged 45-59 years in good health and CMV-seropositive.

The CDR3, as DNA: TGTGCCAGCAGTTACCGCAGTACCGGGGAGCTGTTTTTT. This gives the protein CASSYRSTGELFF. V gene TRBV6-5 combines with J gene TRBJ2-2; D is ambiguous. This CDR3 region has 13 residues. Deletions cut 2 bases from V and 5 bases from J, with 6 bases between. Germline V lookup: CDR1 MNHEY, CDR2 SVGAGI.